This T cell receptor (beta chain) was sequenced in a study of T cell responses to AZD1222 COVID-19 vaccine. Profiling relied on immunoSEQ multiplex PCR, and the TCRdb table lists in-frame clones only, not all of them. The sample consists of roughly 70,000 clones, 80% to 90% of them appearing once. As to this clone: Its target is not known.

Per the germline V gene, CDR1 is SEHNR and CDR2 is FQNEAQ (reference sequence). Losses at the gene ends were 4 bases for V and 5 bases for J; bases not matched to a gene: 10. The CDR3 is 16 amino acids. Study results and limitations: Unmutated variant regions are reportedly the target of nearly half of TCRs that are spike-specific.

This chain connects TRBV7-9 to TRBJ1-3, with 8 nucleotides matching TRBD1. This clonotype originated in an adult in good health. The sequencing used peripheral blood, collected on day 0 of AZD1222 vaccination. The CDR3 here is CASSSLATGDRNTIYF. CDR3 nucleotides: TGTGCCAGCAGCTCCCTCGCGACAGGGGATAGAAACACCATATATTTT.